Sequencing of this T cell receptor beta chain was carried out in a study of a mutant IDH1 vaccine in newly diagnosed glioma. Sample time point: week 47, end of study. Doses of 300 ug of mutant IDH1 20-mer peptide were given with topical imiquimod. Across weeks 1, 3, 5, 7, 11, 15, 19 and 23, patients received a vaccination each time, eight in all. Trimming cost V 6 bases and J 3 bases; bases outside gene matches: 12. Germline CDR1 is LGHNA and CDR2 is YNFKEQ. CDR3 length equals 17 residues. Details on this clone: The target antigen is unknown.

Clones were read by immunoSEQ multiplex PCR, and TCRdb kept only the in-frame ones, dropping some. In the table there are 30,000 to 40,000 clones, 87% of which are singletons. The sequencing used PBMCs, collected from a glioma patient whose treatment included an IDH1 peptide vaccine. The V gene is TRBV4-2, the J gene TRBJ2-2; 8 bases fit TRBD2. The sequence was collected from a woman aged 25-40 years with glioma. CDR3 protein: CASRLSGETPYTGELFF. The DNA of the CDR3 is TGTGCCAGCAGGCTTAGCGGGGAAACCCCTTACACCGGGGAGCTGTTTTTT.